This TCR beta chain was captured in a study of T cells in Graves' hyperthyroidism and ophthalmopathy. RNA transcripts were the template for amplifying TCR beta CDR3 regions. The HTBI set primed first-round TCR CDR3 RT-PCR. TCRdb reprocessed the multiplex PCR reads via MiXCR and lists one record per CDR3 protein. Here the sample spans over 700,000 distinct CDR3 sequences, around 19% being singletons. V was clipped by 1 base and J by 2 bases, with 13 bases between them. The CDR3 is made up of 16 amino acids. Germline CDR1 SGHAT, CDR2 FQNNGV. Many counts were recorded for this clonotype. The TCR comes from a woman aged 45-65 years with Graves' hyperthyroidism that later progressed to Graves' ophthalmopathy. The J gene is TRBJ2-3, the V gene TRBV11-2, with D maybe TRBD2 (5 bases). The sequencing sample was made of blood. The CDR3, as DNA: TGTGCCAGCAGCTTAGGGCGGGCCCCGTACACAGATACGCAGTATTTT. Encoded protein: CASSLGRAPYTDTQYF.